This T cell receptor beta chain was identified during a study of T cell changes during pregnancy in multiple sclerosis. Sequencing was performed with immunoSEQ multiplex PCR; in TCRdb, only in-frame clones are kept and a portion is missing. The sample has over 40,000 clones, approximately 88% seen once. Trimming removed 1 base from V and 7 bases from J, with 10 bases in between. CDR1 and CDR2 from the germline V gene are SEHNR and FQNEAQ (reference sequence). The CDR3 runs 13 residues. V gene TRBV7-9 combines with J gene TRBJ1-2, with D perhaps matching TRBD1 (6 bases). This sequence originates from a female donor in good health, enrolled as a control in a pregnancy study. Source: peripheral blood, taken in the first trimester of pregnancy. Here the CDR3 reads CASSLGQGPGYTF. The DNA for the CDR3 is TGTGCCAGCAGCTTAGGGCAGGGGCCTGGCTACACCTTC.